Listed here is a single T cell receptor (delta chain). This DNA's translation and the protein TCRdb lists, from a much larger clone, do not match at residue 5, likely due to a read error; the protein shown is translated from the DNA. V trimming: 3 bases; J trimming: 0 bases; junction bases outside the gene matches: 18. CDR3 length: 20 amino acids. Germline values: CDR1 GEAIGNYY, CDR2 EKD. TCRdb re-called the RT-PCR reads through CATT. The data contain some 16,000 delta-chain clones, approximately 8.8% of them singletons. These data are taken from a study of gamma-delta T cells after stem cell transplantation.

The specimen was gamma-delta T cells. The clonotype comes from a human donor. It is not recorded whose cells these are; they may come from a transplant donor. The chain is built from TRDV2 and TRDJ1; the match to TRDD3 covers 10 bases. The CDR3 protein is CACDAVYGGYRGEYTDKLIF. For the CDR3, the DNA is TGTGCCTGTGACGCCGTATATGGGGGATACCGTGGGGAGTACACCGATAAACTCATCTTT.